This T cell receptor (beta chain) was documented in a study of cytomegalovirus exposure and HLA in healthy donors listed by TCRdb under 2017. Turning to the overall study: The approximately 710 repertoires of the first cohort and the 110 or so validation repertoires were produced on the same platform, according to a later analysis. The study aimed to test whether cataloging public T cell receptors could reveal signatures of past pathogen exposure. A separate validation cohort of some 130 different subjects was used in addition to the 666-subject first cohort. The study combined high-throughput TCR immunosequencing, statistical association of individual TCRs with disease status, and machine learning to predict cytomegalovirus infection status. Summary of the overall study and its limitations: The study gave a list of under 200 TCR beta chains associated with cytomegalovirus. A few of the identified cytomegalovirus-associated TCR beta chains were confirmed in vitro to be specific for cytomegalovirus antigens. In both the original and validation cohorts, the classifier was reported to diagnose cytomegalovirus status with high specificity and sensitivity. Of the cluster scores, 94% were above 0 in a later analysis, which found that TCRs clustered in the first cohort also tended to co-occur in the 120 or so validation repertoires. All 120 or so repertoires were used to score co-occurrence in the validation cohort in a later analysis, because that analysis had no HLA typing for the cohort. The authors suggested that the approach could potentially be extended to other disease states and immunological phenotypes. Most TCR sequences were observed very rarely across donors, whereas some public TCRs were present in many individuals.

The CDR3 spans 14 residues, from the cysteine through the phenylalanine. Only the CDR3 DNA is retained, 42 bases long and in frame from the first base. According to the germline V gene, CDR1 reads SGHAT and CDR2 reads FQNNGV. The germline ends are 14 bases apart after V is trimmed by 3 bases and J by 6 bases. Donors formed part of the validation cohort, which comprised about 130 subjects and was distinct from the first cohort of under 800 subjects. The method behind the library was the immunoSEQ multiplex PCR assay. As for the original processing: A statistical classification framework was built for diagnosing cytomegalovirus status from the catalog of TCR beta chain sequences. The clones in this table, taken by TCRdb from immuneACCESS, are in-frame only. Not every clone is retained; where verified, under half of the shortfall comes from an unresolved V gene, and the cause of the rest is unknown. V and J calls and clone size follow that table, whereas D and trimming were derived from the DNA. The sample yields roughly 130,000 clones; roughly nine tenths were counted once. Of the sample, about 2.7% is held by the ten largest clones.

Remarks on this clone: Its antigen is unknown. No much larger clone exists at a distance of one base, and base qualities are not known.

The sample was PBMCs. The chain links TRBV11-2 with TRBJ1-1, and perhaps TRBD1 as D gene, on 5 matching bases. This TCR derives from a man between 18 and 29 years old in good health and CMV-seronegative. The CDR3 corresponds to CASSFGGGRPEAFF. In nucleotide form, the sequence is TGTGCCAGCAGCTTTGGGGGGGGAAGACCTGAAGCTTTCTTT. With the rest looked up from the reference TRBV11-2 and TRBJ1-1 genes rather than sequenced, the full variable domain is EAGVAQSPRYKIIEKRQSVAFWCNPISGHATLYWYQQILGQGPKLLIQFQNNGVVDDSQLPKDRFSAERLKGVDSTLKIQPAKLEDSAVYLCASSFGGGRPEAFFGQGTRLTVV.